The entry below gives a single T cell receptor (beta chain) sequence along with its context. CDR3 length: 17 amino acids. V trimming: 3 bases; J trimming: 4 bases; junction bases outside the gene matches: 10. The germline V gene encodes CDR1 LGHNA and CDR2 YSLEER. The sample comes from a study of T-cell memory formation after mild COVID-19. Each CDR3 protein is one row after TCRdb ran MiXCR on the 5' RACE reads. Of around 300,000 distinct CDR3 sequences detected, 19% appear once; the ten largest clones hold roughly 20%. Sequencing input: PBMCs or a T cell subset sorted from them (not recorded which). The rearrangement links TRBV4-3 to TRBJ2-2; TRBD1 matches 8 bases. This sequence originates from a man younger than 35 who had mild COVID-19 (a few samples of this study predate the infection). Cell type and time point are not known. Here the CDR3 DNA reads TGCGCCAGCAGCCACGGAGGCCAGGGGGCTATCACCGGGGAGCTGTTTTTT. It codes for CASSHGGQGAITGELFF.